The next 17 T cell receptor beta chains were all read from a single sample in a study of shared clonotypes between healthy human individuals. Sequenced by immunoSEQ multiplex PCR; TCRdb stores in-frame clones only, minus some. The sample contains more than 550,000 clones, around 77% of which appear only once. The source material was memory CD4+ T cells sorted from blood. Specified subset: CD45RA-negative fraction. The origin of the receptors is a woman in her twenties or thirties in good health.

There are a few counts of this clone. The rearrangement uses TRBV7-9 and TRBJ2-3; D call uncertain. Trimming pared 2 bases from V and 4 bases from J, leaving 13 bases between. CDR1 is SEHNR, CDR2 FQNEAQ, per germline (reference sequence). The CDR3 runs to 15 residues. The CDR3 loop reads CASSLSAVGADTQYF. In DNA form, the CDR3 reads TGTGCCAGCAGCTTATCGGCGGTAGGCGCAGATACGCAGTATTTT. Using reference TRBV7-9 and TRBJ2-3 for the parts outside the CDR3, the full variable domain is DTGVSQNPRHKITKRGQNVTFRCDPISEHNRLYWYRQTLGQGPEFLTYFQNEAQLEKSRLLSDRFSAERPKGSFSTLEIQRTEQGDSAMYLCASSLSAVGADTQYFGPGTRLTVL.

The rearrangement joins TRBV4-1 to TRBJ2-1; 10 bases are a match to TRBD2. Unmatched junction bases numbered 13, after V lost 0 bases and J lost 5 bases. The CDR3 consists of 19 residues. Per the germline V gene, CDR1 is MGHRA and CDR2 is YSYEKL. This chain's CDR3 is CASSQEGPLAGVGNNEQFF. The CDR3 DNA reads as TGCGCCAGCAGCCAAGAAGGCCCGCTAGCGGGAGTGGGAAACAATGAGCAGTTCTTC.

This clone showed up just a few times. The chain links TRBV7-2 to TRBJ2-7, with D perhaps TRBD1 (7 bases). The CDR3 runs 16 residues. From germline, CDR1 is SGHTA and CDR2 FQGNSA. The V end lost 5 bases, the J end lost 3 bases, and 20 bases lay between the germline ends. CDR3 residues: CASSGWASGGGYEQYF. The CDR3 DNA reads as TGTGCCAGCAGCGGATGGGCGTCAGGGGGAGGCTACGAGCAGTACTTC.

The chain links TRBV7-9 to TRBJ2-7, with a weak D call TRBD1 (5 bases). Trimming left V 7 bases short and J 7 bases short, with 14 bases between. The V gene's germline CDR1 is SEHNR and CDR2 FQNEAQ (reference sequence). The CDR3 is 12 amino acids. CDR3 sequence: CASTQGVREQYF. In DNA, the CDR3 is TGTGCCAGCACCCAAGGGGTGAGGGAGCAGTACTTC.

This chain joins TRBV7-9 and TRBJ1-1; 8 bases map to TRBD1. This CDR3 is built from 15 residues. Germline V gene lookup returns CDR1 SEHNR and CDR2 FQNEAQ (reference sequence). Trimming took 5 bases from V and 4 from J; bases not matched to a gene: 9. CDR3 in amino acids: CASSLRGRPPTEAFF. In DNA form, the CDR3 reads TGTGCCAGCAGCCTCAGGGGGCGCCCCCCCACTGAAGCTTTCTTT.

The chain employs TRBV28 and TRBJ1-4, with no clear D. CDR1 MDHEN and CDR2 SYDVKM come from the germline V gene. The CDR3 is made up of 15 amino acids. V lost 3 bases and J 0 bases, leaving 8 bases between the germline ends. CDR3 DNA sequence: TGTGCCAGCAGTTTTCCGCCTGCAACTAATGAAAAACTGTTTTTT. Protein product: CASSFPPATNEKLFF.

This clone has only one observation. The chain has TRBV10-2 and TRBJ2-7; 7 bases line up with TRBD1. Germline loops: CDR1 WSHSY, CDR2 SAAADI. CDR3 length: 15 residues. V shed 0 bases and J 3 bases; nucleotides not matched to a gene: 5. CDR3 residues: CASSESNRGSYEQYF. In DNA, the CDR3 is TGCGCCAGCAGTGAGTCGAACAGGGGAAGCTACGAGCAGTACTTC.

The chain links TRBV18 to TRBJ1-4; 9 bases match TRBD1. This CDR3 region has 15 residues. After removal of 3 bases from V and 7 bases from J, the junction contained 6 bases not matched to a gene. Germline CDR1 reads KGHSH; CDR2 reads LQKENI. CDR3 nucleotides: TGTGCCAGCTCACCGCGGACAGGGGCCCGTGAAAAACTGTTTTTT. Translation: CASSPRTGAREKLFF.

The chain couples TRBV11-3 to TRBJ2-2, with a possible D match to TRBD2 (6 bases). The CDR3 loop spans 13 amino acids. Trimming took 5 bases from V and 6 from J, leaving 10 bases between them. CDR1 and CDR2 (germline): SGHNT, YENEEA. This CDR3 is CASSVREAGELFF. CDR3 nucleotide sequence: TGTGCCAGCAGCGTTAGGGAGGCCGGGGAGCTGTTTTTT.

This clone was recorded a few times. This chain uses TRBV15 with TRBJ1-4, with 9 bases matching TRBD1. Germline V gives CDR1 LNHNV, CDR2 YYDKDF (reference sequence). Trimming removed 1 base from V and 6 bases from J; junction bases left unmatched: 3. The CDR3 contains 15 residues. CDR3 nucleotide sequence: TGTGCCACCAGCAGAGGGGGGACAGGGCATGAAAAACTGTTTTTT. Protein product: CATSRGGTGHEKLFF.

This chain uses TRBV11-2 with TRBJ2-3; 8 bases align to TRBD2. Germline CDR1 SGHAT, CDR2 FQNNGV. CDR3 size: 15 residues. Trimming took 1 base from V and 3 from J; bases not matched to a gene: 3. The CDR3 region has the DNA TGTGCCAGCAGCTTAGTGGCTAGCGGGACAGATACGCAGTATTTT. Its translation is CASSLVASGTDTQYF.

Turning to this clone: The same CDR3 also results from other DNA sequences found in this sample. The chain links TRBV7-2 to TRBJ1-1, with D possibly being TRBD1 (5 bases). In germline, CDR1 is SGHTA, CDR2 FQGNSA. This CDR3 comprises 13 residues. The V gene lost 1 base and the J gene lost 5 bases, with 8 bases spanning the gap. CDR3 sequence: CASSLEEGTEAFF. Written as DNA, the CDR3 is TGTGCCAGCAGCTTAGAGGAGGGGACTGAAGCTTTCTTT.

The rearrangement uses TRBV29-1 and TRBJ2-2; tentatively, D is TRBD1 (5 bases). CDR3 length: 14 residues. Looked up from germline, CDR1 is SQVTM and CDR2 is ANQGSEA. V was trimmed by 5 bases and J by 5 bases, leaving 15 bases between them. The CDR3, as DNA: TGCAGCGTTAAATGGGGCAGTCTGACCGGGGAGCTGTTTTTT. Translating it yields CSVKWGSLTGELFF.

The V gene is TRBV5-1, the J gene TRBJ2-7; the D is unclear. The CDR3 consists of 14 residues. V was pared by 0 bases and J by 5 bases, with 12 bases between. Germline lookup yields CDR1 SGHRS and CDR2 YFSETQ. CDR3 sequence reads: CASSLAVGSHEQYF. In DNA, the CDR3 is TGCGCCAGCAGCTTGGCCGTGGGGTCCCACGAGCAGTACTTC.

CDR3 in DNA: TGTGCCAGCAGTTTAGCGCGTCCCGAGACCCAGTACTTC. Its protein product is CASSLARPETQYF. This sequence joins TRBV27 and TRBJ2-5; D gene unclear. V was cut by 2 bases and J by 5 bases, with 9 bases left in between. Germline lookup yields CDR1 MNHEY and CDR2 SMNVEV (reference sequence). The CDR3 runs 13 residues.

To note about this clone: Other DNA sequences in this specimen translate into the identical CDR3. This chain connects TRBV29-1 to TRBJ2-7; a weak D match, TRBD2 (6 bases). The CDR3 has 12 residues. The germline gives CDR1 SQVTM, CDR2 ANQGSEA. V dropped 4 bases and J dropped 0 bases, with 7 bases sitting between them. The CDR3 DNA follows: TGCAGCGTTGCCGGGGGCTCCTACGAGCAGTACTTC. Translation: CSVAGGSYEQYF.

This CDR3 is CASSRVRTGYAYEQYF. The CDR3 nucleotides read TGTGCCAGCAGTCGCGTGCGGACAGGGTACGCCTACGAGCAGTACTTC. The chain is built from TRBV5-8 and TRBJ2-7; 8 bases are a match to TRBD1. V gave up 5 bases and J gave up 2 bases; unmatched junction bases: 12. Germline-derived CDR1 and CDR2 are SGHTS and YDEGEE. The CDR3 is 16 residues long.